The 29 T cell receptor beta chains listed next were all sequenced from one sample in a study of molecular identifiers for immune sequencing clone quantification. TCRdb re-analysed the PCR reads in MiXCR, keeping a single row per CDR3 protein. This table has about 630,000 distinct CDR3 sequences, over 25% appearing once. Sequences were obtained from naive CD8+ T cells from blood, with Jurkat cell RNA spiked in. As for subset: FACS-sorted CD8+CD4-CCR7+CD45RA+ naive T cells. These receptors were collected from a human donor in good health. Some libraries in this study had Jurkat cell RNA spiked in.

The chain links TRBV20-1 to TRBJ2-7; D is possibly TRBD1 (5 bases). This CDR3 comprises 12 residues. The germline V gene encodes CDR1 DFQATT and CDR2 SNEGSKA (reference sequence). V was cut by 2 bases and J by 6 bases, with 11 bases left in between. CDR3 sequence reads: CSARPQGTEQYF. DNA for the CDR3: TGCAGTGCTAGACCCCAGGGAACCGAGCAGTACTTC.

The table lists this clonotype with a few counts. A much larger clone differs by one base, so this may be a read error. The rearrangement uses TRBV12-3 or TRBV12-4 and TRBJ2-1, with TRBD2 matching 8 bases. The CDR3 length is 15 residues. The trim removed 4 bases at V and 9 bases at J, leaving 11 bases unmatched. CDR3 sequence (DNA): TGTGCCAGCAGTTCCTATAGCGGGACTAACGGTGAGCAGTTCTTC. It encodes CASSSYSGTNGEQFF.

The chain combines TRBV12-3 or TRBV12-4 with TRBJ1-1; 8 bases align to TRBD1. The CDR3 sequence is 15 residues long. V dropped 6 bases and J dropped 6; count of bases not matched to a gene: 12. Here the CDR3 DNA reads TGTGCCAGCAGAAAGACCCAGGGGGCTGACGCTGAAGCTTTCTTT. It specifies CASRKTQGADAEAFF.

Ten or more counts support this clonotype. The CDR3 here is CASSSSDRVPNEQFF. CDR3 DNA: TGTGCCAGCAGCTCGTCGGACAGGGTCCCCAATGAGCAGTTCTTC. The chain joins TRBV7-8 to TRBJ2-1, with 8 bases lining up with TRBD1. Germline CDR1 and CDR2: SGHVS and FQNEAQ. V was pared by 4 bases and J by 6 bases, with 8 bases of the junction left unmatched. The CDR3 covers 15 residues.

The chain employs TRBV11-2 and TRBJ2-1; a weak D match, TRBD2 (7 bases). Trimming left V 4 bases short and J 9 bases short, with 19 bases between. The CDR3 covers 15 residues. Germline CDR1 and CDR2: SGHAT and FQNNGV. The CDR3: CASSSKSGKGGEQFF. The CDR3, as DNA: TGTGCCAGCAGCTCAAAAAGCGGGAAAGGGGGTGAGCAGTTCTTC.

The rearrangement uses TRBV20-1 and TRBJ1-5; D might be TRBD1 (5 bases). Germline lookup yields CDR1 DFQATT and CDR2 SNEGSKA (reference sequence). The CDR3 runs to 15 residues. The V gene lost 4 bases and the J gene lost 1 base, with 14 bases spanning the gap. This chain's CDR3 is CSANDLRASNQPQHF. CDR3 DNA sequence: TGCAGTGCTAACGACCTCAGGGCAAGCAATCAGCCCCAGCATTTT.

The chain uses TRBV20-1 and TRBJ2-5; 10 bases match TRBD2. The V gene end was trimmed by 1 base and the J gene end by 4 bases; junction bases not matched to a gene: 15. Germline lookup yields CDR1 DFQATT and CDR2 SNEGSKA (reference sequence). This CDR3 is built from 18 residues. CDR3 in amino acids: CSARGPGEVAGGPETQYF. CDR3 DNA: TGCAGTGCTAGAGGCCCGGGTGAGGTAGCGGGGGGTCCAGAGACCCAGTACTTC.

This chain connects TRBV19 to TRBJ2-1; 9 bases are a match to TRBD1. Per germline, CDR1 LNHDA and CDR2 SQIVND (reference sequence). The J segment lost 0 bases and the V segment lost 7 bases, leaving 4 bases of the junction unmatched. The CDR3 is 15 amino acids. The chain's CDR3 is CASNPGQGSYNEQFF. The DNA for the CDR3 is TGTGCCAGTAACCCGGGACAGGGCTCCTACAATGAGCAGTTCTTC.

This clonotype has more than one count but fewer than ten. The CDR3 reads CAVQGSGELFF. The CDR3 coding sequence is TGTGCCGTTCAGGGCTCCGGGGAGCTGTTTTTT. This chain joins TRBV27 and TRBJ2-2; D might be TRBD1 (5 bases). The germline gives CDR1 MNHEY, CDR2 SMNVEV (reference sequence). The CDR3 totals 11 residues. V lost 11 bases, J lost 6 bases, and 10 bases lay in between.

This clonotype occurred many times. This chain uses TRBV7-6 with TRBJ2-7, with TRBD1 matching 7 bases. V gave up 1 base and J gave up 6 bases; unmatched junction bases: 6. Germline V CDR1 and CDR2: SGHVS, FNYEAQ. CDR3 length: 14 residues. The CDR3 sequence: CASSLGTGVSEQYF. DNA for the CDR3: TGTGCCAGCAGCTTAGGGACAGGAGTAAGCGAGCAGTACTTC.

The CDR3 here is CASSSRASGRAYNEQFF. CDR3 bases: TGCGCCAGCAGCTCGAGGGCTAGCGGGAGGGCCTACAATGAGCAGTTCTTC. The chain joins TRBV5-1 to TRBJ2-1; 12 nucleotides align to TRBD2. This CDR3 spans 17 amino acids. Per germline, CDR1 SGHRS and CDR2 YFSETQ. V was clipped by 3 bases and J by 2 bases; unmatched bases: 6.

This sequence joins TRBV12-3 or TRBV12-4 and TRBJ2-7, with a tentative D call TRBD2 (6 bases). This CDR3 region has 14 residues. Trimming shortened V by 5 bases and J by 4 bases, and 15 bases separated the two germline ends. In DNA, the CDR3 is TGTGCCAGCAGTCCCCCCGGGGGTTGGTACGAGCAGTACTTC. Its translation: CASSPPGGWYEQYF.

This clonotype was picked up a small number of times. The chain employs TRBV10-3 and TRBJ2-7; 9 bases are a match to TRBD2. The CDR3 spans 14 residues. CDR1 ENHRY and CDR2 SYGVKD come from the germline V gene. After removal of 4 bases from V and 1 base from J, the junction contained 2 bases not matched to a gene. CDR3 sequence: CAISGSGSSYEQYF. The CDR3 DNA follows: TGTGCCATCAGTGGTAGCGGGAGTTCCTACGAGCAGTACTTC.

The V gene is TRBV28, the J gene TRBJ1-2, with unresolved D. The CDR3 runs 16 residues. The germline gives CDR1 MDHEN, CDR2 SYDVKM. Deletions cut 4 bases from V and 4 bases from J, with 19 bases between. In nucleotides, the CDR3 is TGTGCCAGCAGTTCCCGAATGACTTCACGCCCCTATGGCTACACCTTC. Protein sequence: CASSSRMTSRPYGYTF.

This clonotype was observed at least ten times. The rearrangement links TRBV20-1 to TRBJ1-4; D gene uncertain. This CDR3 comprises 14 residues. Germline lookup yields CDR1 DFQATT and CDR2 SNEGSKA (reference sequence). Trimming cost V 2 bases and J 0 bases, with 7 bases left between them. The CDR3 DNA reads TGCAGTGCTAGATTAACTACAACTAATGAAAAACTGTTTTTT. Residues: CSARLTTTNEKLFF.

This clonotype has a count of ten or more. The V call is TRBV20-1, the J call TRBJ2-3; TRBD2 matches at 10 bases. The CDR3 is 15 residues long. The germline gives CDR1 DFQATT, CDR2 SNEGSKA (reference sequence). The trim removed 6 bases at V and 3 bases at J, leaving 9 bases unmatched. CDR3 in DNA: TGCAGTGCGAGGTCCGGGACTAGCGTAACAGATACGCAGTATTTT. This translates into CSARSGTSVTDTQYF.

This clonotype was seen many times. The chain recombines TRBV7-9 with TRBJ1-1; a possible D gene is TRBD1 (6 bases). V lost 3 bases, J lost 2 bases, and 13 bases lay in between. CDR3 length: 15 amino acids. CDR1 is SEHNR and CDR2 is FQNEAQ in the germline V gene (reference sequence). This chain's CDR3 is CASSFLDSLNTEAFF. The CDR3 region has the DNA TGTGCCAGCAGCTTTTTGGACAGTTTAAACACTGAAGCTTTCTTT.

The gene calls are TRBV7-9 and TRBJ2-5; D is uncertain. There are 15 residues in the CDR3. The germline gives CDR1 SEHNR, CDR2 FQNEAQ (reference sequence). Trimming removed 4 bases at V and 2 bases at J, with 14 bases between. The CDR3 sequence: CASSSPVAEQETQYF. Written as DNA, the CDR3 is TGTGCCAGCAGCTCCCCGGTGGCGGAACAAGAGACCCAGTACTTC. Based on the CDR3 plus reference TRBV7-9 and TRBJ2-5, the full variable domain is DTGVSQNPRHKITKRGQNVTFRCDPISEHNRLYWYRQTLGQGPEFLTYFQNEAQLEKSRLLSDRFSAERPKGSFSTLEIQRTEQGDSAMYLCASSSPVAEQETQYFGPGTRLLVL.

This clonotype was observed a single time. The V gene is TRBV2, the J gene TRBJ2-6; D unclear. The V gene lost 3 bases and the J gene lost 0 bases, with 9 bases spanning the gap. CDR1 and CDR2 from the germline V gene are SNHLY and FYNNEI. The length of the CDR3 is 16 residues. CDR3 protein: CASSDSPSSGANVLTF. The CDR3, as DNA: TGTGCCAGCAGTGACAGTCCATCCTCTGGGGCCAACGTCCTGACTTTC.

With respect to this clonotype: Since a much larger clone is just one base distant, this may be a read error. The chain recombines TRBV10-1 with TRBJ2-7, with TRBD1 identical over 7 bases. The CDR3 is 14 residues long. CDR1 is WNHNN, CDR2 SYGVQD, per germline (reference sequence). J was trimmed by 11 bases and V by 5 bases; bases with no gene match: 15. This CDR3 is CASSTTGQSDPEYF. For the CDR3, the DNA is TGCGCCAGCAGTACGACAGGGCAATCCGATCCGGAGTACTTC.

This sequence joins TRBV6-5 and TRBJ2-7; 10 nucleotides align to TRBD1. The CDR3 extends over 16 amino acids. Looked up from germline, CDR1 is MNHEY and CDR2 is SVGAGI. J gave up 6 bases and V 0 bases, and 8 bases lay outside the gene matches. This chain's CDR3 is CASSYSSGTGVGEQYF. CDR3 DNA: TGTGCCAGCAGTTACTCCTCCGGGACAGGGGTAGGCGAGCAGTACTTC.

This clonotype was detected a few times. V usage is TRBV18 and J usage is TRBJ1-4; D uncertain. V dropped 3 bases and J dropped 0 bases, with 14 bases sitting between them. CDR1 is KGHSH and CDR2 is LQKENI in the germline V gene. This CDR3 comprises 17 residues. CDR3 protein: CASSPTRTVATNEKLFF. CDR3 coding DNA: TGTGCCAGCTCACCTACGAGGACGGTTGCAACTAATGAAAAACTGTTTTTT.

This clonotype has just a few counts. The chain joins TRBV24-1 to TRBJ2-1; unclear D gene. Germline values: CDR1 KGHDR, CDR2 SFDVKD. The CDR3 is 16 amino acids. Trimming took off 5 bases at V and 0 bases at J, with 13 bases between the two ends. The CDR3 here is CATSARRISSYNEQFF. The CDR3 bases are TGTGCCACCAGTGCTCGTAGGATTTCCTCCTACAATGAGCAGTTCTTC.

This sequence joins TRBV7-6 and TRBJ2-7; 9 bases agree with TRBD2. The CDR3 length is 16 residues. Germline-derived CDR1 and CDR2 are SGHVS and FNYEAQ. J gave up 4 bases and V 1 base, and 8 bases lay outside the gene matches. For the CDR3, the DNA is TGTGCCAGCAGCTTAGAGGTTAGCGGGAGTAAGTACGAGCAGTACTTC. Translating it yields CASSLEVSGSKYEQYF.

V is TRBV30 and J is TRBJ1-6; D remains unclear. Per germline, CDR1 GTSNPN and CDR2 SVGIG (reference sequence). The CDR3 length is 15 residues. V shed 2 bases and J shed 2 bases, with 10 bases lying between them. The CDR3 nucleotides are TGTGCCTGGAGTCCTCTGACGGCCTATAATTCACCCCTCCACTTT. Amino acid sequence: CAWSPLTAYNSPLHF.

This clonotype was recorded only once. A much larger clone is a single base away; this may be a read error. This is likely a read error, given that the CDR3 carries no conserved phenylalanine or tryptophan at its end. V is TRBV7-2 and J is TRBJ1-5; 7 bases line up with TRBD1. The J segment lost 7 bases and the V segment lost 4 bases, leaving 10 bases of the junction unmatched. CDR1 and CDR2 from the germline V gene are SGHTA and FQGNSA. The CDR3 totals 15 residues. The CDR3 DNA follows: TGTGCCAGCAGCTCTACAGGGGTAAGAGGACAGCCCCAGCATTTA. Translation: CASSSTGVRGQPQHL.

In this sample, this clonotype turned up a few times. The DNA of the CDR3 is TGTGCCAGCAGTTCGCCGGGACTAGTGTCCTACGAGCAGTACTTC. Translating gives CASSSPGLVSYEQYF. The rearrangement links TRBV27 to TRBJ2-7, with 8 bases matching TRBD2. Germline V gene sequence: CDR1 MNHEY, CDR2 SMNVEV (reference sequence). The CDR3 extends over 15 amino acids. The ends lost 4 bases at V and 1 base at J; junction bases unmatched: 6.

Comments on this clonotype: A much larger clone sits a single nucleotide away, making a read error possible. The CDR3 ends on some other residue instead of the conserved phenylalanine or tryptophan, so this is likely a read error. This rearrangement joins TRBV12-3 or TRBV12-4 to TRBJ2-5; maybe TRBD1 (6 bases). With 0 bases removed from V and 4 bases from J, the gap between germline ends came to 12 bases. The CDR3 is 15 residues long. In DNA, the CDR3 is TGTGCCAGCAGTTTAGCGCCTGGGGGCTTAGAGACCCAGTACATC. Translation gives CASSLAPGGLETQYI.

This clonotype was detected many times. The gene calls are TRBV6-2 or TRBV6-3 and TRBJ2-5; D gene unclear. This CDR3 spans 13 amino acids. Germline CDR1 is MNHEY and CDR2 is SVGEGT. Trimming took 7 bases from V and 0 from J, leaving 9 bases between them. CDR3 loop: CASTGKYQETQYF. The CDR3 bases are TGTGCCAGCACCGGAAAGTACCAAGAGACCCAGTACTTC.